This TCR beta chain emerged from a study of shared clonotypes between healthy human individuals (dated by TCRdb to the early 2020s). Regarding the complete study: The cohort comprised a couple of women and a few men aged 18 to 49 years. Per donor, three plates each were used for CD4 naive and CD4 memory, two for CD8 naive, and one for CD8 memory. To estimate repertoire size and how much clonotypes are shared between individuals, the study performed deep sequencing of blood TCR repertoires from a handful of healthy adults. To increase sequencing depth and limit assay-specific biases, different laboratories used diverse techniques to prepare libraries and sequence TCR repertoires. Per donor, leukapheresis produced somewhere between about 0.94 and 9 billion PBMCs. Study-level results and caveats: Around 5% of naive CD4, 3.5% of naive CD8, around 2.3% of memory CD4, and less than 0.45% of memory CD8 clonotypes were shared across four donors. Compared with non-shared clonotypes, clonotypes shared by all four sorted-subset donors had higher generation probabilities. Sampling was restricted to blood, and TCR repertoires in tissues likely differ from the TCR repertoires found in blood. Rarefaction of sorted-subset datasets indicated incomplete sequencing despite the large sequencing depth. Because the study included only a small number of donors, the genetic and exposure-history diversity represented was limited. Based on pairwise subsampling, the degree of clonotype sharing among donors was expected to be affected by sequencing depth. Naive subsets generally had larger estimated clonotype richness than memory subsets.

The CDR3, from cysteine to phenylalanine, totals 13 residues. Of all the DNA, just the CDR3 is kept, 39 bases in frame from base 1. Donors were healthy HIV-negative adults with no recently reported acute infections or vaccinations. Every donor was a Caucasian adult living in Nashville, Tennessee, USA. CD4+ T cells were enriched through magnetic negative selection, after which naive cells were positively selected on CD45RA and the remaining negative fraction served as the memory subset. After blood collection by leukapheresis, PBMCs were isolated using Ficoll-Histopaque density gradient centrifugation and then cryopreserved in the vapor phase of liquid nitrogen. Analytical flow cytometry was used to check the purity and quantity of every magnetically sorted T cell population. From each sorted fraction, genomic DNA was isolated and quantified by UV absorbance on a Nanodrop 2000c. In its sample, this clone was seen once. Its antigen target is currently unknown. It has no much larger one-base neighbor in the sample; base qualities were not kept.

TCR CDR3 regions were amplified from genomic DNA by multiplex PCR using the deep immunoSEQ assay. Genomic DNA extracted from each cell subset was distributed evenly over all wells of several immunoSEQ 96-well plates, and each plate served as one replicate. For sorted subsets, each replicate PCR was loaded with about 200 ng genomic DNA, equivalent to roughly 30,000 T cell genomes. Purified libraries were measured with a Qubit 3.0 fluorometer, size-checked on a Bioanalyzer 2100, and measured again with the KAPA Library Quantification kit. Each immunoSEQ 96-well plate was sequenced on its own single-read 150-cycle Illumina NextSeq 550 flow cell. The authors' pipeline ran thus. Because only junctional sequences without quality scores were contained in the immunoSEQ output, filtering matching that applied to full-length reads could not be performed. Sequences were annotated with PyIR, a Python wrapper for IgBLAST v1.9, using IMGT germline references to assign V/J genes and CDR3. Reads were filtered out if the reads had weak V/J assignments (E-value above 1e-6), no CDR3, stop codons, out-of-frame junctions, or ambiguous translated residues. V3J clonotypes were defined as sequences sharing an identical inferred V gene, J gene, and CDR3 amino acid sequence. Percentage overlap between repertoires was calculated by dividing the number of shared unique clonotypes by the size of the smaller repertoire. Richness of each repertoire was evaluated using RTK rarefaction, the Chao1 estimator, and Recon v2.1 estimates of unobserved clonotypes. For all TCRbeta clonotypes obtained by the gDNA method from a handful of donors, generation probabilities were computed with OLGA. TCRdb provides this immuneACCESS table in a form limited to in-frame rearrangements. Some clones are lacking; in checked studies, under half of them reflect an unresolved V gene, and why the rest are absent is not known. The V and J calls and clone size come from that table; D and trimming were worked out from the DNA. Across this sample there are about 960,000 clones, with roughly 72% seen only once. The ten largest clones take up approximately 1.5% of the sample.

The clonotype was recovered from a man aged 18 to 29 in good health. The chain is assembled from TRBV12-1 and TRBJ1-5; TRBD1 is the table's D call and was not checked against the DNA. TRBV12-1 is recorded as a pseudogene. Sequencing was carried out using memory CD4+ T cells sorted from blood. The cell subset or site label here, explained by the study, means: CD45RA-negative fraction. The sequenced DNA is TGTGCCAGCAGCTACAGGGGAAATCAGCCCCAGCATTTT. It is translated as CASSYRGNQPQHF.